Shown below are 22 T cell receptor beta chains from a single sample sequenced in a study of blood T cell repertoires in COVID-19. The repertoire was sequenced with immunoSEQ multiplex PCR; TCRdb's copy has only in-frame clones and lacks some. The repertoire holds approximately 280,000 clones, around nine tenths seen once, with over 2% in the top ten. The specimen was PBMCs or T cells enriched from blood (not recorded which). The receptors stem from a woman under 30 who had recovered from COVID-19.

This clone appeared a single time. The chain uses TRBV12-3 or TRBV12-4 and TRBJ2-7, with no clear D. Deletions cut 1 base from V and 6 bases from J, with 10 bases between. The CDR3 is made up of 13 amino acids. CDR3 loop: CASSLVLVGEQYF. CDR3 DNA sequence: TGTGCCAGCAGTTTAGTCCTAGTTGGCGAGCAGTACTTC.

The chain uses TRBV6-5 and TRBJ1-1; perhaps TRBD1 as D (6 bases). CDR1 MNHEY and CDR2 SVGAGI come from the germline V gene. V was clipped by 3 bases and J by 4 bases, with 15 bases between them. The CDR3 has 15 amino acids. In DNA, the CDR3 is TGTGCCAGCAGTTATTATCAGGGGTATCGCACTGAAGCTTTCTTT. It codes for CASSYYQGYRTEAFF.

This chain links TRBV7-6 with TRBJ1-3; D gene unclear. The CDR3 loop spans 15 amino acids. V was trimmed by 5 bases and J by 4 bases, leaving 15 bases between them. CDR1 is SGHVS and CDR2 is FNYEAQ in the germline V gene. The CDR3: CASSQGGVQGNTIYF. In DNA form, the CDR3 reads TGTGCCAGCAGCCAAGGCGGGGTCCAGGGAAACACCATATATTTT.

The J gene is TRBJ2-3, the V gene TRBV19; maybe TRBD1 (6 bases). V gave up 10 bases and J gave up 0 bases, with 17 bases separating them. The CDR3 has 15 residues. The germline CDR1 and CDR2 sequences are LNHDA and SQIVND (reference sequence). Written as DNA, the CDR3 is TGTGCCACCAAACAGGGAAGGGTGAGCACAGATACGCAGTATTTT. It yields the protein CATKQGRVSTDTQYF. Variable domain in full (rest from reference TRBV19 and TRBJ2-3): DGGITQSPKYLFRKEGQNVTLSCEQNLNHDAMYWYRQDPGQGLRLIYYSQIVNDFQKGDIAEGYSVSREKKESFPLTVTSAQKNPTAFYLCATKQGRVSTDTQYFGPGTRLTVL.

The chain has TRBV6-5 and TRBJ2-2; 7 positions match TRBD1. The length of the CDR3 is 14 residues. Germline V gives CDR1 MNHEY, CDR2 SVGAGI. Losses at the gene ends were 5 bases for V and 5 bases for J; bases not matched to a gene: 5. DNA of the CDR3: TGTGCCAGCAGTCGGACAGGCCAAACCGGGGAGCTGTTTTTT. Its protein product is CASSRTGQTGELFF.

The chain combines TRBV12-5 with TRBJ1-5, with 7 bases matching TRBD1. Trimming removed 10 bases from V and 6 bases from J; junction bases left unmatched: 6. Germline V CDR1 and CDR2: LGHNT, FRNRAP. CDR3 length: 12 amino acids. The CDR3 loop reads CATEGAGQPQHF. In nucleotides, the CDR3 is TGTGCTACGGAGGGGGCTGGTCAGCCCCAGCATTTT.

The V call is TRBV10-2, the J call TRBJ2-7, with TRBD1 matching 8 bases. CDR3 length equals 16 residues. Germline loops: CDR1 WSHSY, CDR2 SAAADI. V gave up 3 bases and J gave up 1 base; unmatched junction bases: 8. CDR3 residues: CASSDAGGGRSYEQYF. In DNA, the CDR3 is TGCGCCAGCAGTGATGCAGGGGGCGGTAGGTCCTACGAGCAGTACTTC.

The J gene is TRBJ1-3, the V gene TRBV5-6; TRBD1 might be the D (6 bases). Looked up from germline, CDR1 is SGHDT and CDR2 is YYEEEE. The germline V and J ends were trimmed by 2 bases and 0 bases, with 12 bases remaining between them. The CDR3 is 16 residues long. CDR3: CASSFHGQYSGNTIYF. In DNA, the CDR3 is TGTGCCAGCAGCTTCCACGGACAGTACTCTGGAAACACCATATATTTT.

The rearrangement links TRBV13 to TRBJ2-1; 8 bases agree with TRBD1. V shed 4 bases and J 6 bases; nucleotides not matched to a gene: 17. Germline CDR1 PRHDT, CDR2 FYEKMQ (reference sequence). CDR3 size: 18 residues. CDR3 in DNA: TGTGCCAGCAGCTCCTCGGACAGGGTGGTCCAAACCTCCAATGAGCAGTTCTTC. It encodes CASSSSDRVVQTSNEQFF.

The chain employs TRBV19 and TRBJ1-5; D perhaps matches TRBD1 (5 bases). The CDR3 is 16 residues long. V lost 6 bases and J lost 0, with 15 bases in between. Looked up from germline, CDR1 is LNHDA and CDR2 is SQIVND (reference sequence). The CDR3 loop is CASSLGGDNSNQPQHF. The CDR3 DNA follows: TGTGCCAGTAGCCTCGGGGGTGACAATAGCAATCAGCCCCAGCATTTT.

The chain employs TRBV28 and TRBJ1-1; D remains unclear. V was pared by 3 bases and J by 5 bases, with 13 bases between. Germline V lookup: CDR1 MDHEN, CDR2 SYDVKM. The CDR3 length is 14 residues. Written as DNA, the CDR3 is TGTGCCAGCAGTTTGCGGTTCCCTGGGACTGAAGCTTTCTTT. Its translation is CASSLRFPGTEAFF.

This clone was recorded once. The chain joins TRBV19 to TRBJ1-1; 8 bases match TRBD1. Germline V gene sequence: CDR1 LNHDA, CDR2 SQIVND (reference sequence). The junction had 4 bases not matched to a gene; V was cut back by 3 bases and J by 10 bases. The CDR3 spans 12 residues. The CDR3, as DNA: TGTGCCAGTAGTATTGTCACAGGGGGAGCTTTCTTT. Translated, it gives CASSIVTGGAFF.

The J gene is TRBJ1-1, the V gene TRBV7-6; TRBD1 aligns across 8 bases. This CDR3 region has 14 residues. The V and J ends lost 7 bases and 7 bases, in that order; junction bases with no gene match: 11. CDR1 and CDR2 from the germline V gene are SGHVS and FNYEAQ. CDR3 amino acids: CASTYQGADNEAFF. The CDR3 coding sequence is TGTGCCAGCACCTATCAGGGGGCGGATAATGAAGCTTTCTTT. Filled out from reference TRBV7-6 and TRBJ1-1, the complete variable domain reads GAGVSQSPRYKVTKRGQDVALRCDPISGHVSLYWYRQALGQGPEFLTYFNYEAQQDKSGLPNDRFSAERPEGSISTLTIQRTEQRDSAMYRCASTYQGADNEAFFGQGTRLTVV.

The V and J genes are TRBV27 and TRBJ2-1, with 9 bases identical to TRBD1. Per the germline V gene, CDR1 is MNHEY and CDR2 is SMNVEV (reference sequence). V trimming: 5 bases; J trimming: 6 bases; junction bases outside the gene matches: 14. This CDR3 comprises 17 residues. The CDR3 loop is CASSQDPGQGPSNEQFF. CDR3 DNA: TGTGCCAGCAGTCAAGATCCGGGACAGGGCCCATCCAATGAGCAGTTCTTC.

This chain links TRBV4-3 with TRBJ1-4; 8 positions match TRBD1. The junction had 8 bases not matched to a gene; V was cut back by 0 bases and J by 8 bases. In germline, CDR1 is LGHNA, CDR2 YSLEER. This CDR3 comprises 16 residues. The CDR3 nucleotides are TGCGCCAGCAGCCAAGATCAGTCCAGGGGGCGAGAAAAACTGTTTTTT. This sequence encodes CASSQDQSRGREKLFF.

The CDR3 spells CASSFHRLDNEQFF. CDR3 DNA sequence: TGTGCCAGCAGTTTCCACAGGCTTGACAATGAGCAGTTCTTC. The V call is TRBV28, the J call TRBJ2-1, with TRBD1 as a possible D gene (5 bases). V shed 3 bases and J shed 5 bases, with 11 bases lying between them. This CDR3 is 14 amino acids long. Germline CDR1 and CDR2: MDHEN and SYDVKM.

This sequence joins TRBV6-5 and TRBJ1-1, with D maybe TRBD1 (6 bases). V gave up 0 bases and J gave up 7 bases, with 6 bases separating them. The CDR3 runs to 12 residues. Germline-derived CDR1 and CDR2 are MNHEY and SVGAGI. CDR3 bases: TGTGCCAGCAGTTACTCGACAGGTGAAGCTTTCTTT. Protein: CASSYSTGEAFF.

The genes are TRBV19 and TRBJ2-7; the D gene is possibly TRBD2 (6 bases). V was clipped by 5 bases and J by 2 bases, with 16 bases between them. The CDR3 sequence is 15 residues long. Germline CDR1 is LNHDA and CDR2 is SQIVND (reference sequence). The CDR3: CASSPRAGLTYEQYF. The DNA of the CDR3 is TGTGCCAGTAGTCCCCGGGCGGGACTTACCTACGAGCAGTACTTC.

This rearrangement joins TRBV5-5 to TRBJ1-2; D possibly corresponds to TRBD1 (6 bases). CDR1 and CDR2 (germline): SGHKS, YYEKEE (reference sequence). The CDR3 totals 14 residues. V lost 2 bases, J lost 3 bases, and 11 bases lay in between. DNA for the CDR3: TGTGCCAGCAGCTTAAACAGGGTTGACTATGGCTACACCTTC. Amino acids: CASSLNRVDYGYTF.

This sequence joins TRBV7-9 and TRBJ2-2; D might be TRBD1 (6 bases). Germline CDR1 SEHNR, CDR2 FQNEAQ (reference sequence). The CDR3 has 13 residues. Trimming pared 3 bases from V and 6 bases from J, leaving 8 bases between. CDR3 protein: CASSLDSPGELFF. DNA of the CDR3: TGTGCCAGCAGCTTGGACAGCCCCGGGGAGCTGTTTTTT.

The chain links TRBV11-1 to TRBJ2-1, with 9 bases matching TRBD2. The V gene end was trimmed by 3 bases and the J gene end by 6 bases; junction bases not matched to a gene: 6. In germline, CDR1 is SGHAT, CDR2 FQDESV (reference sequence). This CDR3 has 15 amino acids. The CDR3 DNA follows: TGTGCCAGCAGCTTGAAGCGGGGGGTGGCCAATGAGCAGTTCTTC. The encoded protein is CASSLKRGVANEQFF.

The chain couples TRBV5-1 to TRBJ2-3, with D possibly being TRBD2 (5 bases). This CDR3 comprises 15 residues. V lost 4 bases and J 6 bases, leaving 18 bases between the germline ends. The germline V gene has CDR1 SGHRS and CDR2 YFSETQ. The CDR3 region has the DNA TGCGCCAGCAGCCCCGGGATCGGGGAACAGGATACGCAGTATTTT. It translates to CASSPGIGEQDTQYF.